The sequence of this TCR beta chain was determined in a study of identical twins. Study-wide findings and caveats: With abundant cord blood beta clonotypes, insertions were fewer; memory repertoires showed no such pattern. In drawing conclusions, the study used cross-sectional statistical analysis and did not follow the same donors. Invariant MAIT and iNKT cells may have partly biased zero-insertion analyses.

Template switching added a universal primer site; cDNA carried unique molecular identifiers. One entry per CDR3 protein, called by TCRdb with MiXCR from the 5' RACE reads. The sample contains around 220,000 distinct CDR3 sequences, over 12% of which appear only once. The CDR3 is 11 residues long. Deletions cut 7 bases from V and 0 bases from J, with 7 bases between. In germline, CDR1 is DFQATT, CDR2 SNEGSKA (reference sequence). Concerning this clonotype: Its antigen is not known.

The genes are TRBV20-1 and TRBJ2-7; D unclear. The source material was memory (CD45RO+) T cells sorted from blood. The source is a woman aged 18-35 years in good health. The chain's CDR3 is CSVRISYEQYF. The CDR3 nucleotides are TGCAGTGTTAGGATCTCCTACGAGCAGTACTTC.